One sample yielded the 24 T cell receptor beta chains listed below, sequenced in a study of T cell responses to AZD1222 COVID-19 vaccine. Data came from immunoSEQ multiplex PCR; TCRdb stores just in-frame clones and leaves some out. The sample yields over 130,000 clones, around 91% seen once. The specimen was peripheral blood, collected on day 0 of AZD1222 vaccination. The receptor source for this set is an adult in good health.

The chain is built from TRBV7-6 and TRBJ2-3; D unclear. Germline CDR1 is SGHVS and CDR2 is FNYEAQ. V lost 2 bases, J lost 2 bases, and 11 bases lay in between. The CDR3 consists of 15 residues. CDR3 sequence reads: CASSLQAQDTDTQYF. DNA for the CDR3: TGTGCCAGCAGCTTACAAGCCCAAGACACAGATACGCAGTATTTT.

The rearrangement links TRBV2 to TRBJ1-5; 7 nucleotides match TRBD1. This CDR3 is built from 17 residues. Germline CDR1 is SNHLY and CDR2 is FYNNEI. V dropped 5 bases and J dropped 0; count of bases not matched to a gene: 10. The CDR3 is CASSPIDRADSNQPQHF. DNA of the CDR3: TGTGCCAGCAGTCCGATCGACAGGGCGGATAGCAATCAGCCCCAGCATTTT.

The chain recombines TRBV4-1 with TRBJ1-2; 9 bases align to TRBD1. The germline V gene encodes CDR1 MGHRA and CDR2 YSYEKL. CDR3 length equals 13 residues. Trimming cost V 6 bases and J 6 bases; bases outside gene matches: 5. CDR3 in amino acids: CASRRTGEDGYTF. CDR3 sequence (DNA): TGCGCCAGCAGGCGGACAGGGGAGGATGGCTACACCTTC.

This chain connects TRBV19 to TRBJ2-5, with TRBD2 as a possible D gene (5 bases). Per germline, CDR1 LNHDA and CDR2 SQIVND (reference sequence). Trimming cost V 6 bases and J 2 bases, with 16 bases left between them. CDR3 size: 15 residues. The CDR3 DNA is TGTGCCAGTAGCCCCAAGCGGCTGCTACAAGAGACCCAGTACTTC. Protein product: CASSPKRLLQETQYF.

The DNA for the CDR3 is TGTGCCACCAGTGATTTGCGACAGGGGAAGCAGTTCTTC. It yields the protein CATSDLRQGKQFF. The chain combines TRBV24-1 with TRBJ2-1; 8 bases agree with TRBD1. CDR1 and CDR2 from the germline V gene are KGHDR and SFDVKD. This CDR3 is built from 13 residues. The V and J ends lost 0 bases and 11 bases, in that order; junction bases with no gene match: 2.

The chain employs TRBV30 and TRBJ2-5, with a tentative D call TRBD1 (6 bases). V was pared by 1 base and J by 4 bases, with 10 bases between. This CDR3 is built from 13 residues. Germline CDR1 reads GTSNPN; CDR2 reads SVGIG (reference sequence). CDR3 coding DNA: TGTGCCTGGAGTGCAGGGGCTAGAGAGACCCAGTACTTC. It translates to CAWSAGARETQYF. The variable domain in full, with the rest retrieved from reference TRBV30 and TRBJ2-5, is SQTIHQWPATLVQPVGSPLSLECTVEGTSNPNLYWYRQAAGRGLQLLFYSVGIGQISSEVPQNLSASRPQDRQFILSSKKLLLSDSGFYLCAWSAGARETQYFGPGTRLLVL.

The rearrangement uses TRBV7-2 and TRBJ2-5; D gene ambiguous. The CDR3 loop spans 15 amino acids. Germline assignment: CDR1 SGHTA and CDR2 FQGNSA. Trimming removed 5 bases from V and 0 bases from J, with 13 bases in between. DNA for the CDR3: TGTGCCAGCAGCCCGAAAGCTCTGTACCAAGAGACCCAGTACTTC. Encoded protein: CASSPKALYQETQYF.

The rearrangement uses TRBV4-1 and TRBJ1-1; 7 nucleotides agree with TRBD1. Trimming took 3 bases from V and 3 from J; bases not matched to a gene: 4. The CDR3 is made up of 14 amino acids. CDR1 and CDR2 from the germline V gene are MGHRA and YSYEKL. The CDR3 loop reads CASSHSTGYTEAFF. The CDR3 coding sequence is TGCGCCAGCAGCCACTCGACAGGGTACACTGAAGCTTTCTTT.

The V gene is TRBV5-1, the J gene TRBJ1-3; TRBD1 matches 10 bases. The CDR3 covers 14 residues. The V gene end was trimmed by 2 bases and the J gene end by 7 bases; junction bases not matched to a gene: 3. Germline CDR1 reads SGHRS; CDR2 reads YFSETQ. The CDR3 region has the DNA TGCGCCAGCAGCTTCGGACAGGGGGTCAACACCATATATTTT. Its translation is CASSFGQGVNTIYF.

This clone was counted a few times. The rearrangement joins TRBV27 to TRBJ2-5; TRBD1 might be the D (6 bases). The CDR3 runs 16 residues. The V and J ends lost 6 bases and 2 bases respectively, with 19 bases between them. CDR1 MNHEY and CDR2 SMNVEV come from the germline V gene (reference sequence). The CDR3 bases are TGTGCCAGCAGAGGACGCACAGGGACGGTTCAAGAGACCCAGTACTTC. Translation gives CASRGRTGTVQETQYF.

This chain uses TRBV6-5 with TRBJ1-6; D is perhaps TRBD1 (5 bases). The germline V gene has CDR1 MNHEY and CDR2 SVGAGI. Trimming left V 4 bases short and J 0 bases short, with 10 bases between. The CDR3 spans 16 residues. The CDR3 DNA is TGTGCCAGCAGTTGGGACTCAAGCTCCTATAATTCACCCCTCCACTTT. Its protein product is CASSWDSSSYNSPLHF.

This sequence joins TRBV2 and TRBJ2-1; D perhaps matches TRBD2 (5 bases). The germline V gene has CDR1 SNHLY and CDR2 FYNNEI. The CDR3 is 14 residues long. With 5 bases removed from V and 4 bases from J, the gap between germline ends came to 12 bases. The CDR3 sequence: CASSSGTEYNEQFF. The DNA of the CDR3 is TGTGCCAGCAGTAGCGGAACCGAGTACAATGAGCAGTTCTTC.

CDR3 sequence: CASSLGASGRADEQYF. The CDR3 DNA is TGCGCCAGCAGCTTGGGGGCTAGCGGGAGGGCAGACGAGCAGTACTTC. The chain uses TRBV5-1 and TRBJ2-7; TRBD2 matches at 12 bases. This CDR3 spans 16 amino acids. Germline assignment: CDR1 SGHRS and CDR2 YFSETQ. J lost 5 bases, V lost 0 bases, and 6 bases had no gene match.

The chain couples TRBV12-3 or TRBV12-4 to TRBJ2-1; D might be TRBD1 or TRBD2, each matching 5 bases. This CDR3 region has 13 residues. V lost 5 bases to trimming and J lost 9 bases, with 14 bases between them. CDR3 DNA sequence: TGTGCCAGCAGTCGAGGGCAGGGCGGTGAGCAGTTCTTC. Residues: CASSRGQGGEQFF.

The chain is built from TRBV15 and TRBJ1-4; D remains ambiguous. The V gene's germline CDR1 is LNHNV and CDR2 YYDKDF (reference sequence). The CDR3 contains 14 residues. Trimming cost V 4 bases and J 5 bases, with 11 bases left between them. CDR3 protein: CATSKDRSNEKLFF. The CDR3, as DNA: TGTGCCACCAGCAAGGACCGATCGAATGAAAAACTGTTTTTT.

The J gene is TRBJ1-5, the V gene TRBV6-1; possible D gene TRBD1, 5 bases. The germline V and J ends were trimmed by 2 bases and 1 base, with 6 bases remaining between them. Germline loops: CDR1 MNHNS, CDR2 SASEGT. The CDR3 length is 14 residues. The CDR3 is CASSERQSNQPQHF. The CDR3 DNA reads TGTGCCAGCAGTGAAAGACAGAGCAATCAGCCCCAGCATTTT.

This clone was observed a handful of times. V and J are TRBV24-1 and TRBJ1-2; no clear D gene. V was clipped by 4 bases and J by 7 bases, with 12 bases between them. Germline CDR1 reads KGHDR; CDR2 reads SFDVKD. This CDR3 contains 13 residues. CDR3 in DNA: TGTGCCACCAGTGAACCGCCGGCAACTGGCTACACCTTC. It codes for CATSEPPATGYTF.

Concerning this clone: One end of the junction is discordant with germline, which a read error may explain. The genes are TRBV6-1 and TRBJ1-2; D uncertain. The CDR3 extends over 12 amino acids. The germline gives CDR1 MNHNS, CDR2 SASEGT. The CDR3 region has the DNA TGTGCCAGCAGTCTAGAATTGCTAGGACCCTTCTTC. Translation gives CASSLELLGPFF.

The chain uses TRBV12-3 or TRBV12-4 and TRBJ1-2; D possibly corresponds to TRBD1 (5 bases). Trimming shortened V by 6 bases and J by 8 bases, and 16 bases separated the two germline ends. The CDR3 length is 13 residues. In DNA form, the CDR3 reads TGTGCCAGCAGCCGTCGGGACCCTCGGGGCTACACCTTC. Translating it yields CASSRRDPRGYTF.

The CDR3 bases are TGTGCCAGCAGCTTAATCCTGATCACAGATACGCAGTATTTT. Protein product: CASSLILITDTQYF. The chain uses TRBV11-2 and TRBJ2-3, with unresolved D. Germline loops: CDR1 SGHAT, CDR2 FQNNGV. V gave up 2 bases and J gave up 2 bases, with 8 bases separating them. The CDR3 has 14 amino acids.

The chain joins TRBV7-8 to TRBJ2-1; D may be TRBD1 or TRBD2 (5 bases each). V lost 2 bases and J lost 15, with 20 bases in between. This CDR3 is 14 amino acids long. Per germline, CDR1 SGHVS and CDR2 FQNEAQ. DNA for the CDR3: TGTGCCAGCAGCTTACTTCCGGGGCCTACCGAGGGGTTCTTC. Translated: CASSLLPGPTEGFF.

The CDR3 sequence: CASSVDVGRATDTQYF. CDR3 bases: TGTGCCAGCAGCGTAGATGTCGGGAGGGCCACAGATACGCAGTATTTT. The J gene is TRBJ2-3, the V gene TRBV9, with 8 bases fitting TRBD2. V shed 0 bases, J shed 2 bases, and the junction held 5 bases outside the gene matches. CDR1 and CDR2 (germline): SGDLS, YYNGEE. This CDR3 has 16 residues.

V usage is TRBV7-9 and J usage is TRBJ2-5, with D unclear. This CDR3 is 12 amino acids long. V was pared by 2 bases and J by 3 bases, with 4 bases between. Germline CDR1 SEHNR, CDR2 FQNEAQ (reference sequence). The CDR3 DNA is TGTGCCAGCAGCTTATCAGAAGAGACCCAGTACTTC. Translating it yields CASSLSEETQYF.

The chain joins TRBV5-1 to TRBJ1-1; perhaps TRBD1 as D (5 bases). The germline V gene has CDR1 SGHRS and CDR2 YFSETQ. Between the trimmed V and J ends, which lost 0 bases and 0 bases, there was a span of 6 bases. The CDR3 is 14 amino acids. CDR3: CASSLEGLNTEAFF. The CDR3 region has the DNA TGCGCCAGCAGCTTGGAGGGACTGAACACTGAAGCTTTCTTT.